This TCR beta chain was obtained from a study of shared clonotypes between healthy human individuals. Using immunoSEQ multiplex PCR, the repertoire was profiled, and TCRdb retains in-frame clones only, with some absent. Of about 710,000 clones in the sample, around 70% were seen once. The CDR3 spans 14 residues. In germline, CDR1 is SGHRS, CDR2 YFSETQ. Trimming pared 4 bases from V and 2 bases from J, leaving 11 bases between. On this clone: This sample includes further DNA sequences coding for the same CDR3.

The specimen was memory CD4+ T cells sorted from blood. Subset denoted: CD45RA-negative fraction. This TCR derives from a woman younger than 45 in good health. The chain joins TRBV5-1 to TRBJ2-3; either TRBD1 or TRBD2 may fit D (5 bases each). CDR3 amino acids: CASSHGTLTDTQYF. The CDR3 DNA is TGCGCCAGCAGCCATGGGACGCTCACAGATACGCAGTATTTT.